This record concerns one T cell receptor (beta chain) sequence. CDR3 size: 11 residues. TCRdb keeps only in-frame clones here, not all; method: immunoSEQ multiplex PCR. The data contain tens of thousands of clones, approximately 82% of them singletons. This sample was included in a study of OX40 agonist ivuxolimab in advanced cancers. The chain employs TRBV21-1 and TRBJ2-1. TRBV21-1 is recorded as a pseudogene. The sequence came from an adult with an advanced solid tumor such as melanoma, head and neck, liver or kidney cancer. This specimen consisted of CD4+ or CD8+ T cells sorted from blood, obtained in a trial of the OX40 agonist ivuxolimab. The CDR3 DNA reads TGTGCCAGCAGCGGGAACAATGAGCAGTTCTTC. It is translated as CASSGNNEQFF.